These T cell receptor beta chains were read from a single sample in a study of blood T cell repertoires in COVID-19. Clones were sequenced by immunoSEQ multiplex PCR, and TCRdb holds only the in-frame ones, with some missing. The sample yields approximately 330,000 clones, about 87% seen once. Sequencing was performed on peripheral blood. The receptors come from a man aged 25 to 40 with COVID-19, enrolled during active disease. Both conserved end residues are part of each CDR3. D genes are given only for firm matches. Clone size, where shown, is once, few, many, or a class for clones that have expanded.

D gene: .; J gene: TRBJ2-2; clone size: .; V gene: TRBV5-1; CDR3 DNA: TGCGCCAGCAGAAAGGCGGAGCAGGGGTTCGGGGAGCTGTTTTTT; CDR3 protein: CASRKAEQGFGELFF
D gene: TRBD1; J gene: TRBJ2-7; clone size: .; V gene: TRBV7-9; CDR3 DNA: TGTGCCAGCAGCTCCCACCCGGGACAGGGGGCGACCGAGCAGTACTTC; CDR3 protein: CASSSHPGQGATEQYF
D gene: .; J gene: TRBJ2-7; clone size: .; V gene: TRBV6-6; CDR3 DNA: TGTGCCAGCAGTTACTCGAGGAGGAGCTTGAACTACGAGCAGTACTTC; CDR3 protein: CASSYSRRSLNYEQYF
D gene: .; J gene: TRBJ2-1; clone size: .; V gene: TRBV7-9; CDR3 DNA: TGTGCCAGCAGCAGCCGGGAGACCTACAATGAGCAGTTCTTC; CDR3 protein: CASSSRETYNEQFF
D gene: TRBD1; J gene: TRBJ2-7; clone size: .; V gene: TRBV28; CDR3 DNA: TGTGCCAGCAGCAATCGGGACAGGGGTAAAGTGGACGAGCAGTACTTC; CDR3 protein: CASSNRDRGKVDEQYF
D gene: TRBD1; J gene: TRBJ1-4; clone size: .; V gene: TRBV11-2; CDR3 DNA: TGTGCCAGCAGCTTAGGAGACAGGGGCGCGGAAAAACTGTTTTTT; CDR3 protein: CASSLGDRGAEKLFF
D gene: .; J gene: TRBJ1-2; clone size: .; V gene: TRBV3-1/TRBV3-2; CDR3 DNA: TGTGCCAGCAGCCAAGAAGGGAGTATGGGTGGCTACACCTTC; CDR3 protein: CASSQEGSMGGYTF
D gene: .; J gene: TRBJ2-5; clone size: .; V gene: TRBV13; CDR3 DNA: TGTGCCAGCAGCCCAGACTCCTACTCCGAAGAGACCCAGTACTTC; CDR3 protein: CASSPDSYSEETQYF
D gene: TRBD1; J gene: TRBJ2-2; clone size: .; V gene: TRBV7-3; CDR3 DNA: TGTGCCAGCAGCTCCCCAGGGGGACAGGGGGCCGGGGAGCTGTTTTTT; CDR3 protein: CASSSPGGQGAGELFF
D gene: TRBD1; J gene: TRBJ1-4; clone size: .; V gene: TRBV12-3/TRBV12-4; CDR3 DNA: TGTGCCAGCAGTTCCGGGACAGCAAAACTGTTTTTT; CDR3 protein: CASSSGTAKLFF
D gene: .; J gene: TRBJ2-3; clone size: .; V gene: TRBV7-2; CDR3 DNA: TGTGCCAGCAGCTTAGTCCAGAAATTGGCAGATACGCAGTATTTT; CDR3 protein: CASSLVQKLADTQYF
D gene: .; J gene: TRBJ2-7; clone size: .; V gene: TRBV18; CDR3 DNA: TGTGTCGACCGTAGCGGGCAGTACTTC; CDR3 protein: CVDRSGQYF
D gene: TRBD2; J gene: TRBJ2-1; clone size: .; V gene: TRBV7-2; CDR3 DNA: TGTGCCAGCAGCGGGACTAGCGGGGGGGGTTTGTCCTACAATGAGCAGTTCTTC; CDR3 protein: CASSGTSGGGLSYNEQFF
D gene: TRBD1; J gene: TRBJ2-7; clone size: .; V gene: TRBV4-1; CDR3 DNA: TGCGCCAGCGGTCGGGACAGGGCCTCCTACGAGCAGTACTTC; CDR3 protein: CASGRDRASYEQYF
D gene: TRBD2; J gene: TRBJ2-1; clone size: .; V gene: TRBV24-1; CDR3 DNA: TGTGCCACCGGAGACTGGGCGGGAGGTGTAAATGAGCAGTTCTTC; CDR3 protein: CATGDWAGGVNEQFF
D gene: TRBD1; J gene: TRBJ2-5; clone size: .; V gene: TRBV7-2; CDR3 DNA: TGTGCCAGCAGCCTAGCCAGGGACAGGGGTAAGACCCAGTACTTC; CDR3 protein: CASSLARDRGKTQYF
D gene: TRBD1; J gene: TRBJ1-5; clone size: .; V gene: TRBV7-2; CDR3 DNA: TGTGCCAGCAGCTCCCCGGACAGGAGCAATCAGCCCCAGCATTTT; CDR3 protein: CASSSPDRSNQPQHF
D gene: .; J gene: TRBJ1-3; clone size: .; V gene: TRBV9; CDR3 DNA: TGTGCCAGCAGCTCCCAGGGCAGTGGAAACACCATATATTTT; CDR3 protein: CASSSQGSGNTIYF
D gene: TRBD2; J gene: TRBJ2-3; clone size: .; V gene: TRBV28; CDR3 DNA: TGTGCCAGCAGTTCTCCGGGACTAGTTGCAGATACGCAGTATTTT; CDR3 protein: CASSSPGLVADTQYF
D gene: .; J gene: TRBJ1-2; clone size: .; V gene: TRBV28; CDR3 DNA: TGTGCCAGCTCAGACGGGGGGAACTATGGCTACACCTTC; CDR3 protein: CASSDGGNYGYTF
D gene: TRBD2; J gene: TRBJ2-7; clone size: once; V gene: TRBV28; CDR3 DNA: TGTGCCAGCAGTTTGTCTAGCGGGATACCATACGAGCAGTACTTC; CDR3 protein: CASSLSSGIPYEQYF
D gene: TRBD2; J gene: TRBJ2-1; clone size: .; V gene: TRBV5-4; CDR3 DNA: TGTGCCAGCAGCTTGGTTTATGCGAGCGGGGGGGCGAAAAATGAGCAGTTCTTC; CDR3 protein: CASSLVYASGGAKNEQFF